This passage covers 3 T cell receptor beta chains from one sample sequenced in a study of spatial heterogeneity in lung cancer. Regarding the study as a whole: For expanded intratumoral alpha and beta TCRs, counts tracked tumor mutation counts.

TCRdb used MiXCR to reprocess the 5' RACE reads, holding one entry per CDR3 protein. The table for this sample gives 82 distinct CDR3 sequences. The antigens these receptors bind are not known. Time point described: sample taken at primary tumor resection. Source: lung tumor tissue, taken at surgery. Receptors were obtained from a female donor with early-stage non-small cell lung cancer.

This clonotype is labeled as hyperexpanded. A library prepared for alpha chains yielded this beta chain as an off-target read; its size is of little meaning. The V and J genes are TRBV13 and TRBJ2-5, with D maybe TRBD2 (5 bases). From germline, CDR1 is PRHDT and CDR2 FYEKMQ (reference sequence). CDR3 length: 17 amino acids. Trimming took off 0 bases at V and 6 bases at J, with 20 bases between the two ends. CDR3 sequence: CASSLGGGGEDWQTQYF. The CDR3 DNA is TGTGCCAGCAGCTTAGGTGGCGGAGGCGAGGATTGGCAGACCCAGTACTTC.

Of note for this clonotype: The library was built for alpha chains, so this beta chain is an off-target read and its size means little. This chain uses TRBV7-2 with TRBJ1-6; D is unresolved. CDR3 length equals 15 residues. The V end was cut by 1 base, the J end by 6 bases, with 10 bases between. Germline-derived CDR1 and CDR2 are SGHTA and FQGNSA. CDR3 amino acids: CASSLVQAANSPLHF. In nucleotides, the CDR3 is TGTGCCAGCAGCTTAGTTCAGGCGGCTAATTCACCCCTCCACTTT.

This clonotype is large by share. The library was built for alpha chains, so this beta chain is an off-target read and its size means little. The chain recombines TRBV29-1 with TRBJ2-7; 8 nucleotides agree with TRBD1. From germline, CDR1 is SQVTM and CDR2 ANQGSEA. The CDR3 covers 13 residues. The V and J ends lost 6 bases and 7 bases, in that order; junction bases with no gene match: 11. The CDR3 nucleotides read TGCAGCGTCCTGGACAGGGCCGATGGGGAGCAGTACTTC. It yields the protein CSVLDRADGEQYF.